This record covers a single TCR beta chain. Which antigen it targets is not known. Per-nucleotide qualities are absent, and no much larger clonotype sits a single base away. The receptor library was made with the immunoSEQ multiplex PCR assay. For the multiplex PCR, a mixture combining 60 forward primers for TCR Vbeta segments and 13 reverse primers for TCR Jbeta segments was used. The CDR3 region of rearranged TCR beta genes was amplified from genomic DNA with a multiplex PCR assay. Amplified TCR beta libraries were sequenced as 87-base-pair reads on the Illumina HiSeq System. The original methods were these. In a later analysis, some 80 million unique TCR beta chains were counted across the roughly 670 repertoires, and around 10 million of these chains were shared by at least two donors. To remove PCR and sequencing errors, raw reads were error-corrected and collapsed into unique sequences using a nearest-neighbor algorithm that merged closely related sequences. Alignment of CDR3 sequences to IMGT reference sequences was used to assign V, D and J gene segments. Each retained sequence needed at least a six-nucleotide match to both a V gene segment and a J gene segment. Rearrangements were classified as productive when the CDR3 lacked stop codons and remained in frame with V and J, and all other rearrangements were classified as non-productive. CDR3 was defined according to IMGT convention as the region running from the second conserved V-encoded cysteine to the conserved J-encoded phenylalanine. The earlier analysis of 587 of the donors excluded any sequence lacking an unambiguous match to a single V gene segment. An earlier analysis of some 500 of the donors classified V segments as functional when productive rearrangements were above 56.7% and as segregating when the standard deviation between donors was above 5%. To diagnose cytomegalovirus status from the catalog of TCR beta chain sequences, a statistical classification framework was built. In a later analysis, V and J genes were assigned by comparing TCR nucleotide sequences against IMGT/GENE-DB human TR gene sequences. Using the TCRdist pipeline, a later analysis assigned CDR3 sequences along with most-parsimonious VDJ recombination scenarios. A later analysis defined each TCR beta chain by its CDR3 amino acid sequence plus V-gene family, and excluded reads lacking a unique V-gene family. To address suspected cross-contamination and a sequencing artifact, a later analysis removed approximately 600 highly shared, low-generation-probability nucleotide sequences. For each public chain, a later analysis derived a clonal expansion index from normalized ranks of inferred template counts within each repertoire. A later analysis computed generation probabilities with a VDJ recombination model fitted to out-of-frame rearrangements, and checked the results against IGoR. Hypergeometric tests were used in a later analysis to score TCR-TCR, TCR-HLA and TCR-CMV co-occurrence, with a repertoire-size bias correction applied to the TCR pairs. To estimate false discovery rates, a later analysis permuted the HLA or CMV assignments 20 times. A later analysis grouped co-occurring TCRs with DBSCAN, adding TCRdist sequence similarity when clustering within HLA-allele-positive subsets. Repertoires with fewer than 30,000 or more than 120,000 public chains were left out of co-occurrence clustering, as were five repertoires with anomalous nucleotide sharing. TCRdb took over this immuneACCESS table, retaining in-frame rearrangements with V and J assigned. Such tables are incomplete; in checked studies, under half of the missing clones stem from an unresolved V gene, and the remainder is unexplained. V, J and clone size are taken as reported in that table, and D and trimming were inferred from the DNA itself. This sample is represented by 150,000 or so clones; about four fifths of them were singletons. Roughly 4.9% of the sample goes to the ten largest clones.

The data originate from a study of cytomegalovirus exposure and HLA in healthy donors (dated by TCRdb to about 2017). With regard to the full study: According to an earlier analysis of several hundred of the donors, about 179 million T cells yielded approximately 120 million unique TCR beta sequences and approximately 300 Gb of sequence data. An early release that covered around 590 HLA-typed donors contained about 300 gigabases of sequencing data and 75 million to 100 million unique TCR sequences. Among the roughly 400 genotyped donors, under 90% belonged to the genetic ancestry cluster associated with self-reported Caucasian donors. The study aimed to test whether signatures of past pathogen exposure could be identified by cataloging public T cell receptors. The study used immunosequencing to profile the T cell repertoires of several hundred subjects and linked those repertoires to cytomegalovirus serostatus. Along with the approximately 700-subject first cohort, a separate validation cohort of 120 different subjects was used. To predict cytomegalovirus infection status, the study brought together high-throughput TCR immunosequencing, statistical association of individual TCRs with disease status, and machine learning. A later analysis re-examined previously published TCR beta repertoires from around 670 donors and added high-resolution HLA genotyping to investigate patterns of TCR occurrence. The later analysis used no new phenotypic data to find candidate immune exposures, relying instead on TCR beta sequences and their occurrence across donors. An earlier analysis of 500 to 650 of the donors applied high-throughput TCR beta sequencing to assess whether each TCR beta V gene segment acted as functional or pseudogenic. Donor age, sex, ethnicity and CMV serostatus were collected together with the repertoire data. In a later genetic analysis, genome-wide SNP genotypes for about 65% of the roughly 670 donors were used, and that subset was treated as a discovery cohort. All discovery cohort repertoires had been generated on a single sequencing platform. HLA typing covered class I and class II loci at four-digit resolution. Typing coverage differed by locus: A, B, C, DRB1 and DQB1 were typed in about 629-640 donors, DQA1 in approximately 520, DPA1 in nearly 610, and DPB1 in about 450. About five DR-DQ haplotypes were handled as single units for association and clustering because linkage in the cohort was strong. On average, 235,054 unique TCR beta nucleotide sequences were sequenced per donor among several hundred genotyped donors of the cohort, with roughly 19% of those sequences being non-productive. General conclusions and limits of the study: In a later analysis, HLA-associated TCR beta chains were found to be more clonally expanded and to have lower generation probabilities than equally common non-associated chains. In a later genetic analysis, a missense DCLRE1C variant was associated with V-gene and J-gene trimming of TCR beta chains, and the association was replicated in an independent cohort. According to the authors, the approach could potentially be generalized to other disease states and immunological phenotypes. In both the original and validation cohorts, the classifier was reported to diagnose cytomegalovirus status with high specificity and sensitivity. Across donors, most TCR sequences were observed very rarely, whereas some public TCRs were present in many individuals. Several of the top co-occurrence clusters appeared to be linked to parvovirus B19, influenza, CMV and Epstein-Barr virus, according to a later analysis. Assigning TCR associations to individual alleles was difficult when HLA alleles, especially DR and DQ, strongly co-occurred. Correlated functional status among segregating V segments might be attributable to linkage disequilibrium, but an unknown experimental factor could not be ruled out. Some IMGT-functional V segments, including TRBV6-2 and TRBV6-3, could not be told apart with the 87-base-pair reads, so those segments were excluded. This cohort had only TCR beta chains sequenced, and the lack of alpha or paired-chain data limited which features could be detected. In the study, some 160 TCR beta chains were listed as associated with cytomegalovirus. In an earlier analysis of 587 of the donors, most TCR beta V segments appeared in productive rearrangements about 90% or about 30% of the time, broadly matching IMGT annotations. Because counts were too low, about 15 rarely observed V segments, including chromosome 9 orphons, were left out of the earlier analysis of approximately 500 of the donors. The presence/absence analyses assumed that sequencing depth was roughly uniform across donors, and that assumption may not be true. A further reported finding was that TCR beta sequences accurately predicted the HLA-A and HLA-B alleles for most subjects in the first cohort. In a later analysis, TCR association rates were found to vary across HLA loci, with the most associated TCRs seen for DRB1 alleles and the fewest for HLA-C alleles. Because HLA typing was unavailable for some donors at each locus, only the typed subset was used in association tests. The sequencing pipeline was judged likely to have produced a cluster of highly shared sequence variants as a technical artifact. According to a later analysis, most CMV-associated TCR beta chains appeared to be HLA-restricted, and the HLA associations seemed to be driven largely by CMV exposure. According to a later genetic analysis, donors in an Asian-associated ancestry cluster had fewer N-insertions in productive TCRs than the approximately 610-donor mean. Specific HLA alleles were associated with 15,000 to 20,000 TCR beta sequences at a false discovery rate of 0.05 in a later analysis. In vitro tests confirmed that a few of the cytomegalovirus-associated TCR beta chains recognize cytomegalovirus antigens. CMV serostatus was the only immune exposure information available for the cohort.

From the cysteine up to the phenylalanine, the CDR3 has a length of 13 residues. Of the read, only the CDR3 DNA is kept; its 39 bases are in frame from base 1. Trimming removed 1 base from V and 4 bases from J, leaving 10 bases between the germline ends. The CDR1 and CDR2 encoded by the germline V gene (reference sequence) are GTSNPN and SVGIG. The cohort comprised 670 or so healthy bone marrow donors. All cohort members were sampled while nominally healthy, although unrecorded immune exposures were likely present. The donor was CMV seropositive and was included in the group of 270 or so seropositive cohort members. Each donor provided a peripheral blood sample, and peripheral blood mononuclear cells were used for TCR beta sequencing. Genomic DNA was extracted from the blood cell samples with the Qiagen DNeasy Blood Extraction Kit.

This receptor was identified in a woman in her late teens or twenties in good health and CMV-seropositive. The sample comprised PBMCs. The sequence joins TRBV30 to TRBJ1-1; a tentative D match to TRBD1 spans 5 bases. The DNA sequence is given as TGTGCCTGGAGTGACTGGGGCGGCACTGAAGCTTTCTTT. It translates as CAWSDWGGTEAFF.